The next 27 T cell receptor beta chains were all read from a single sample in a study of long-term antiretroviral therapy in people with HIV (dated by TCRdb to about 2022). Sequencing of the TRB variable region was done with the immunoSEQ hsTCRB v3.0 assay at survey level resolution. The table comes from immuneACCESS by way of TCRdb, which keeps in-frame sequences with V and J called. Part of the clones is missing from these tables; in studies checked, under half for an unresolved V gene and the rest for unknown reasons. This sample has about 33,000 clones in its table, and 60% to 85% of those were observed once. The ten largest account for just over 7% of the sample. The sequencing used unsorted PBMCs, collected 2 years after starting antiretroviral therapy. Receptors originate from a woman between 50 and 59 years old with HIV.

This sequence joins TRBV29-1 and TRBJ2-3; TRBD2 aligns across 9 bases. V lost 7 bases, J lost 5 bases, and 13 bases stayed unmatched. CDR1 is SQVTM and CDR2 is ANQGSEA in the germline V gene. The CDR3 totals 15 residues. As DNA, the CDR3 is TGCAGCGCCCGCGATAGCGGGGGCGGTATAGATACGCAGTATTTT. Protein sequence: CSARDSGGGIDTQYF.

V is TRBV4-1 and J is TRBJ2-3, with 8 positions matching TRBD2. The trim removed 4 bases at V and 6 bases at J, leaving 12 bases unmatched. This CDR3 comprises 16 residues. CDR1 is MGHRA and CDR2 is YSYEKL in the germline V gene. The CDR3 reads CASSPILAVYGDTQYF. The CDR3, as DNA: TGCGCCAGCAGCCCAATACTAGCGGTTTATGGGGATACGCAGTATTTT.

This chain connects TRBV7-6 to TRBJ1-6, with 7 nucleotides matching TRBD1. The trim removed 5 bases at V and 10 bases at J, leaving 5 bases unmatched. The CDR3 has 13 residues. From germline, CDR1 is SGHVS and CDR2 FNYEAQ. In nucleotides, the CDR3 is TGTGCCAGCAGCGACAGGGTAGAATCACCCCTCCACTTT. This encodes CASSDRVESPLHF.

This clone has only a few counts. The chain employs TRBV4-1 and TRBJ1-5; 8 positions match TRBD1. The CDR3 contains 15 residues. V shed 4 bases and J 6 bases; nucleotides not matched to a gene: 8. Germline V gene data show CDR1 as MGHRA and CDR2 as YSYEKL. CDR3 nucleotides: TGCGCCAGCAGCCCTGGGACAGGTCGTCCTCAGCCCCAGCATTTT. The encoded protein is CASSPGTGRPQPQHF.

J is TRBJ1-5 and V is TRBV29-1; D might be TRBD1 (5 bases). Trimming left V 4 bases short and J 2 bases short, with 12 bases between. The CDR3 has 14 amino acids. From germline, CDR1 is SQVTM and CDR2 ANQGSEA. The DNA for the CDR3 is TGCAGCGTTGGAGGTGACAGTGGCAATCAGCCCCAGCATTTT. Translation: CSVGGDSGNQPQHF. The complete variable domain, with remaining parts taken from reference TRBV29-1 and TRBJ1-5, reads SAVISQKPSRDICQRGTSLTIQCQVDSQVTMMFWYRQQPGQSLTLIATANQGSEATYESGFVIDKFPISRPNLTFSTLTVSNMSPEDSSIYLCSVGGDSGNQPQHFGDGTRLSIL.

The rearrangement links TRBV30 to TRBJ2-1, with 9 nucleotides matching TRBD1. With 2 bases clipped from V and 8 bases from J, the junction kept 7 bases outside the gene matches. CDR3 length equals 14 residues. Per germline, CDR1 GTSNPN and CDR2 SVGIG (reference sequence). CDR3 bases: TGTGCCTGGAGTCCCTGGGACAGGGTGGATGAGCAGTTCTTC. Translated, it gives CAWSPWDRVDEQFF.

This rearrangement joins TRBV5-1 to TRBJ2-1, with D perhaps given as TRBD1 or TRBD2 (6 bases each). Germline CDR1 and CDR2: SGHRS and YFSETQ. The CDR3 extends over 16 amino acids. Between the trimmed V and J ends, which lost 4 bases and 10 bases, there was a span of 24 bases. The CDR3 reads CASSMGGPSGTSEQFF. The CDR3 region has the DNA TGCGCCAGCAGCATGGGGGGCCCCTCCGGCACCAGCGAGCAGTTCTTC.

This chain connects TRBV10-3 to TRBJ1-5, with TRBD1 matching over 10 bases. CDR3 size: 16 residues. Looked up from germline, CDR1 is ENHRY and CDR2 is SYGVKD. V trimming: 5 bases; J trimming: 5 bases; junction bases outside the gene matches: 9. CDR3 nucleotides: TGTGCCATCAGTCCAGACAGGGGGCGTGGGGATCAGCCCCAGCATTTT. This gives the protein CAISPDRGRGDQPQHF.

This rearrangement joins TRBV19 to TRBJ1-2; no clear D gene. Germline CDR1 LNHDA, CDR2 SQIVND (reference sequence). Deletions cut 3 bases from V and 4 bases from J, with 12 bases between. The CDR3 consists of 14 residues. The DNA for the CDR3 is TGTGCCAGTAGTATCCGGATGGAGACCTATGGCTACACCTTC. Translated, it gives CASSIRMETYGYTF.

This CDR3 is CASSVEGTIQETQYF. In DNA form, the CDR3 reads TGTGCCAGCAGCGTAGAGGGGACAATCCAAGAGACCCAGTACTTC. This chain uses TRBV9 with TRBJ2-5, with D perhaps matching TRBD1 (6 bases). The V gene's germline CDR1 is SGDLS and CDR2 YYNGEE. The CDR3 spans 15 residues. Trimming took off 0 bases at V and 1 base at J, with 10 bases between the two ends.

This chain joins TRBV28 and TRBJ2-7; maybe TRBD1 (5 bases). The CDR3 is 14 amino acids. V was clipped by 3 bases and J by 3 bases, with 12 bases between them. CDR1 is MDHEN and CDR2 is SYDVKM in the germline V gene. CDR3 in amino acids: CASSFSRAFYEQYF. DNA of the CDR3: TGTGCCAGCAGTTTCAGCAGGGCCTTCTACGAGCAGTACTTC.

The V and J genes are TRBV10-3 and TRBJ2-1; 10 nucleotides line up with TRBD2. The CDR3 has 17 amino acids. Trimming at V came to 4 bases and at J to 0 bases, leaving 6 bases not matched to a gene. The germline V gene encodes CDR1 ENHRY and CDR2 SYGVKD. CDR3 in amino acids: CAISVSGGRSSYNEQFF. The CDR3 DNA sequence: TGTGCCATCAGTGTTAGCGGGGGGAGGAGCTCCTACAATGAGCAGTTCTTC.

V and J are TRBV5-6 and TRBJ1-2; TRBD1 matches at 8 bases. The CDR3 is made up of 15 amino acids. From germline, CDR1 is SGHDT and CDR2 YYEEEE. Trimming removed 8 bases from V and 7 bases from J; junction bases left unmatched: 16. As DNA, the CDR3 is TGTGCCAGAGATCGGACAGGGATGGATGGAAGTGGCTACACCTTC. This sequence encodes CARDRTGMDGSGYTF.

This chain joins TRBV7-9 and TRBJ1-3; a weak D match, TRBD1 (6 bases). V was cut by 11 bases and J by 0 bases, with 26 bases left in between. There are 18 residues in the CDR3. Germline V gene lookup returns CDR1 SEHNR and CDR2 FQNEAQ (reference sequence). The CDR3 loop reads CAGRDPRGQLSSGNTIYF. The CDR3, as DNA: TGTGCCGGAAGAGATCCTCGAGGACAGCTGAGCTCTGGAAACACCATATATTTT. Complete variable domain (other parts from reference TRBV7-9 and TRBJ1-3): DTGVSQNPRHKITKRGQNVTFRCDPISEHNRLYWYRQTLGQGPEFLTYFQNEAQLEKSRLLSDRFSAERPKGSFSTLEIQRTEQGDSAMYLCAGRDPRGQLSSGNTIYFGEGSWLTVV.

This chain links TRBV30 with TRBJ1-1, with D hard to call. CDR3 length: 13 residues. The germline V and J ends were trimmed by 2 bases and 3 bases, with 10 bases remaining between them. Germline V lookup: CDR1 GTSNPN, CDR2 SVGIG (reference sequence). The CDR3, as DNA: TGTGCCTGGAGTAGTCGCAGGTACACTGAAGCTTTCTTT. It specifies CAWSSRRYTEAFF.

V and J are TRBV5-4 and TRBJ2-1, with TRBD2 as a possible D gene (6 bases). Germline CDR1 SGHNT, CDR2 YYREEE (reference sequence). CDR3 length: 15 residues. V was shortened by 0 bases and J by 3 bases, with 10 bases between the two germline ends. The CDR3 region is CASSLGTGLYNEQFF. Here the CDR3 DNA reads TGTGCCAGCAGCTTGGGGACGGGACTCTACAATGAGCAGTTCTTC. The entire variable domain, with the rest obtained from reference TRBV5-4 and TRBJ2-1, is as follows: ETGVTQSPTHLIKTRGQQVTLRCSSQSGHNTVSWYQQALGQGPQFIFQYYREEENGRGNFPPRFSGLQFPNYSSELNVNALELDDSALYLCASSLGTGLYNEQFFGPGTRLTVL.

The chain links TRBV4-2 to TRBJ2-7; 7 positions match TRBD2. This CDR3 is built from 15 residues. Germline CDR1 and CDR2: LGHNA and YNFKEQ. V lost 0 bases and J lost 5; bases outside the gene matches: 7. CDR3 bases: TGTGCCAGCAGCCAAGATCGGGGAGGGTTGAACGAGCAGTACTTC. It yields the protein CASSQDRGGLNEQYF.

The V and J genes are TRBV14 and TRBJ1-3, with D unresolved. V was pared by 4 bases and J by 0 bases, with 13 bases between. The CDR3 spans 16 residues. The germline gives CDR1 SGHDN, CDR2 FVKESK. The CDR3: CASSRTRYSSGNTIYF. The CDR3 coding sequence is TGTGCCAGCAGCCGAACCAGGTATAGCTCTGGAAACACCATATATTTT.

This chain connects TRBV23-1 to TRBJ2-2; 7 bases map to TRBD1. TRBV23-1 is an ORF; its function is uncertain. CDR3 length: 22 amino acids. Trimming took 1 base from V and 0 from J; bases not matched to a gene: 20. The CDR3 nucleotides are TGCGCCAGCAGTCAATGGTCGGTCCGGGACAGTCTCGAAAGTTCGAACACCGGGGAGCTGTTTTTT. Translated: CASSQWSVRDSLESSNTGELFF.

V is TRBV13 and J is TRBJ2-5; D tentatively reads TRBD1 or TRBD2 (5 bases each). The germline gives CDR1 PRHDT, CDR2 FYEKMQ (reference sequence). Trimming took 3 bases from V and 5 from J, leaving 19 bases between them. The CDR3 is 16 residues long. The CDR3 nucleotides read TGTGCCAGCAGCTTGTGGCGTTCGGGGACCATGGAGACCCAGTACTTC. The encoded protein is CASSLWRSGTMETQYF. Complete variable domain (other parts from reference TRBV13 and TRBJ2-5): AAGVIQSPRHLIKEKRETATLKCYPIPRHDTVYWYQQGPGQDPQFLISFYEKMQSDKGSIPDRFSAQQFSDYHSELNMSSLELGDSALYFCASSLWRSGTMETQYFGPGTRLLVL.

CDR3 region: CASSILGDLSGNTIYF. The DNA for the CDR3 is TGTGCCAGTAGTATCCTCGGGGACCTCTCTGGAAACACCATATATTTT. The rearrangement links TRBV19 to TRBJ1-3; D is perhaps TRBD1 (5 bases). Germline V gene data show CDR1 as LNHDA and CDR2 as SQIVND (reference sequence). This CDR3 region has 16 residues. Trimming pared 3 bases from V and 0 bases from J, leaving 12 bases between.

This chain connects TRBV7-9 to TRBJ1-2; 9 bases are a match to TRBD1. The CDR3 is 16 amino acids. J lost 1 base, V lost 6 bases, and 9 bases had no gene match. Germline CDR1 SEHNR, CDR2 FQNEAQ (reference sequence). CDR3 sequence (DNA): TGTGCCAGCAGAGAACCGGGACAGGGAGTTAACTATGGCTACACCTTC. Translated, it gives CASREPGQGVNYGYTF.

This chain uses TRBV7-3 with TRBJ2-1, with a weak D call TRBD1 (6 bases). This CDR3 has 12 amino acids. CDR1 is SGHTA and CDR2 is FQGTGA in the germline V gene. The V gene lost 5 bases and the J gene lost 8 bases, with 10 bases spanning the gap. CDR3 in amino acids: CASSPQGDEQFF. The CDR3 DNA reads as TGTGCCAGCAGCCCACAGGGAGATGAGCAGTTCTTC.

This clone was detected a few times. The V and J genes are TRBV11-2 and TRBJ2-1; D is undetermined. Germline V gene data show CDR1 as SGHAT and CDR2 as FQNNGV. V was shortened by 5 bases and J by 0 bases, with 14 bases between the two germline ends. The length of the CDR3 is 16 residues. The CDR3 sequence is CASSPSETSSYNEQFF. Here the CDR3 DNA reads TGTGCCAGCAGCCCCAGTGAAACGAGCTCCTACAATGAGCAGTTCTTC.

The rearrangement joins TRBV19 to TRBJ1-6; tentatively, D is TRBD1 (5 bases). CDR3 length equals 14 residues. The germline V gene encodes CDR1 LNHDA and CDR2 SQIVND (reference sequence). V dropped 4 bases and J dropped 6 bases, with 10 bases sitting between them. This CDR3 reads CASSTGRSNSPLHF. DNA of the CDR3: TGTGCCAGTAGTACGGGACGGTCTAATTCACCCCTCCACTTT.

V and J are TRBV18 and TRBJ1-5; D is undetermined. From germline, CDR1 is KGHSH and CDR2 LQKENI. The CDR3 has 14 residues. Trimming shortened V by 1 base and J by 7 bases, and 11 bases separated the two germline ends. CDR3 loop: CASSPQRVGQPQHF. DNA for the CDR3: TGTGCCAGCTCACCACAGAGGGTAGGGCAGCCCCAGCATTTT.

The J gene is TRBJ2-3, the V gene TRBV19; 9 bases map to TRBD2. CDR1 and CDR2 (germline): LNHDA, SQIVND (reference sequence). The V and J ends lost 3 bases and 5 bases, in that order; junction bases with no gene match: 9. The CDR3 consists of 16 residues. CDR3 coding DNA: TGTGCCAGTAGTATCCAGTGGCGGGGGGGCGAAGATACGCAGTATTTT. Amino acids: CASSIQWRGGEDTQYF.